The clone carrying this TCR beta chain was seen at least ten times. The target antigen is unknown. These data originate in a study of human T cells and chemical hapten exposure. Study-level background: Slight differences in pooled library volume were the main source of varying TCR yields across samples. Study-wide findings and caveats: After DPC sensitization, TCRs above 1 in 1000 frequency showed no change.

Stated time point: healthy volunteer bleed at 2 weeks. Someone pulled total RNA out of unfractionated whole blood. The CDR3 loop spans 14 amino acids. V was pared by 2 bases and J by 4 bases, with 11 bases between. Germline loops: CDR1 MNHEY, CDR2 SVGAGI. The study used a library that attached unique molecular identifiers to individual cDNA molecules. Original processing methods: A per-sample median of 95,638 TCRs was observed, with a range of about 20,000 to 700,000. From the RACE reads, TCRdb called clonotypes with MiXCR, one entry per CDR3 protein. These V and J calls derive from TCRdb rather than the authors' analysis. The table includes 100,000 to 150,000 distinct CDR3 sequences, 9% to 10% detected once.

V is TRBV6-5 and J is TRBJ2-5; D uncertain. The receptor's source is a male donor in good health. Some clones in this sample may be carry-over from other donors' samples. The sequenced sample was whole blood. DNA for the CDR3: TGTGCCAGCAGTTACCGGTCGTCCCCAGAGACCCAGTACTTC. Protein: CASSYRSSPETQYF.